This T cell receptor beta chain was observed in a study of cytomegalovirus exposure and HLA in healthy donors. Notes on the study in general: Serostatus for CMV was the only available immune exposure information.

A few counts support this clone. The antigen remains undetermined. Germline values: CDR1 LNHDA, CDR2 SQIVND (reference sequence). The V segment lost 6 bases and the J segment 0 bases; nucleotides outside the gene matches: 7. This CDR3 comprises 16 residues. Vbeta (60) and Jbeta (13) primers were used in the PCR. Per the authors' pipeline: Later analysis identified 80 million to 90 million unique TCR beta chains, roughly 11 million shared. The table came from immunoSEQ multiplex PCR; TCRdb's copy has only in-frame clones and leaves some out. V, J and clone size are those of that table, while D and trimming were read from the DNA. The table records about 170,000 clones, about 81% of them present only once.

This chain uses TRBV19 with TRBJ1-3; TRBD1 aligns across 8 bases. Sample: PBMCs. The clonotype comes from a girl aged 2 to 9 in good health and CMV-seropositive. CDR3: CASSPRDRISGNTIYF. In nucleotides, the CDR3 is TGTGCCAGTAGCCCTAGGGACAGGATCTCTGGAAACACCATATATTTT.